This T cell receptor (beta chain) is drawn from a study of cytomegalovirus exposure and HLA in healthy donors. V lost 3 bases, J lost 3 bases, and 11 bases lay in between. CDR3 length: 14 amino acids. The germline V gene encodes CDR1 MGHRA and CDR2 YSYEKL. The data were produced by immunoSEQ multiplex PCR, yet TCRdb's version contains in-frame clones alone and is incomplete. The table records some 73,000 clones, around 90% of them present only once. The donors were members of the validation cohort, which comprised 90 to 150 subjects and was separate from the first cohort of 600 to 850 subjects. The receptor was isolated from a woman aged 18 to 35 in good health and CMV-seropositive. The chain has TRBV4-1 and TRBJ1-1; D perhaps matches TRBD1 (5 bases). The sequenced sample was PBMCs. The CDR3: CASSQRDGYTEAFF. The CDR3 region has the DNA TGCGCCAGCAGCCAGCGGGACGGGTACACTGAAGCTTTCTTT.